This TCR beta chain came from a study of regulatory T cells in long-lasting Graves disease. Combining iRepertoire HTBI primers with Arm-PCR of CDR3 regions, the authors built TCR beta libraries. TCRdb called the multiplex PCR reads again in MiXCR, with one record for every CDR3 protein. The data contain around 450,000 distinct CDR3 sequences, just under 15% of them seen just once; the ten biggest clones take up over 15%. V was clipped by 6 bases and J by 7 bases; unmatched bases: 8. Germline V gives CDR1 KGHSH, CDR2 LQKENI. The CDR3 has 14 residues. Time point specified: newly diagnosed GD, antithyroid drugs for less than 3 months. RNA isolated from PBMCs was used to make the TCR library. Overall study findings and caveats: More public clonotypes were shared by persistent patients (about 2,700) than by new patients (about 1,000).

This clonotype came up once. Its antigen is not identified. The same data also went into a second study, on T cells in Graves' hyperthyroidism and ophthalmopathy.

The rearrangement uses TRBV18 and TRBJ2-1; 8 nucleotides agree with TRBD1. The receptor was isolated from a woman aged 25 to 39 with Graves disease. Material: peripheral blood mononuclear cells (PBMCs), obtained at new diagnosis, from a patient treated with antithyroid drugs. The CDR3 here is CASSTGGTGNEQFF. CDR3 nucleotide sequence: TGTGCCAGCTCCACCGGTGGGACAGGTAATGAGCAGTTCTTC.